This T cell receptor beta chain was captured by sequencing in a study of blood T cell repertoires in COVID-19. Study background: The United States, Italy and Spain provided the acute and convalescent COVID-19 samples. Nucleic acid was either cDNA or gDNA, and it came from T cells, B-cell-depleted T cells, or PBMCs.

This clone showed up just once. In the original processing: Reference gene primer amplification in the assay estimated nucleated cell counts. Using immunoSEQ multiplex PCR, the repertoire was profiled, and TCRdb retains in-frame clones only, with some absent. V and J calls plus clone size are reproduced from that table; the DNA served to infer D and trimming. The sample carries 300,000 to 350,000 clones, 70% to 90% recorded once. Participants' reported clinical history set cohort assignment. This TCR was recovered from a young man who had recovered from COVID-19. The sequenced material came from PBMCs or T cells enriched from blood (not recorded which).

CDR3 residues: CAWSVLGNSNQPQHF. CDR3 sequence (DNA): TGTGCCTGGAGTGTACTAGGGAATAGCAATCAGCCCCAGCATTTT. The J gene is TRBJ1-5, the V gene TRBV30; no clear D. CDR3 length: 15 residues. CDR1 is GTSNPN, CDR2 SVGIG, per germline (reference sequence). Trimming stripped 0 bases from V and 0 bases from J, with 9 bases between. Together with reference TRBV30 and TRBJ1-5, the CDR3 gives the full variable domain: SQTIHQWPATLVQPVGSPLSLECTVEGTSNPNLYWYRQAAGRGLQLLFYSVGIGQISSEVPQNLSASRPQDRQFILSSKKLLLSDSGFYLCAWSVLGNSNQPQHFGDGTRLSIL.